The TCR beta chain described here comes from a study of blood T cell repertoires in COVID-19. Overall study context: There were acute and convalescent COVID-19 samples, and they came from the United States, Italy and Spain. In each case, the material was cDNA or gDNA derived from T cells, B-cell-depleted T cells, or PBMCs.

CDR1 and CDR2 (germline): SQVTM, ANQGSEA. V lost 6 bases to trimming and J lost 1 base; unmatched junction nucleotides: 5. The CDR3 sequence is 13 residues long. Per the authors' pipeline: How many nucleated cells were present was estimated from reference gene primer amplification. The protocol was immunoSEQ multiplex PCR, while the TCRdb copy is restricted to in-frame clones and leaves out a portion. D and trimming were read from the DNA, whereas the V and J calls and clone size are those reported in that table. The data show around 180,000 clones, approximately 80% seen once. What was sequenced was peripheral blood. The V call is TRBV29-1, the J call TRBJ1-2; 7 bases agree with TRBD1. The sequence was collected from a human donor in a cohort sampled during active COVID-19. This CDR3 reads CSVDRDSNYGYTF. The CDR3 DNA is TGCAGCGTGGATAGGGACAGTAACTATGGCTACACCTTC.